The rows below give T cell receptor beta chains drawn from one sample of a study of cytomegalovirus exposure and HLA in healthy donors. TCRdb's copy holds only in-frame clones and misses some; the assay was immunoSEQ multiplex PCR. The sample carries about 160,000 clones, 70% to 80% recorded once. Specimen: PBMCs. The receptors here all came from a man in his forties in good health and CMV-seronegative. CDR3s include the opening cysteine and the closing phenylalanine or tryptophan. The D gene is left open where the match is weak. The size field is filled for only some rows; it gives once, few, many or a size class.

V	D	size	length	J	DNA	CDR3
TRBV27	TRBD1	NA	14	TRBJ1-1	TGTGCCAGCACCATTACAGGGGGGAACACTGAAGCTTTCTTT	CASTITGGNTEAFF
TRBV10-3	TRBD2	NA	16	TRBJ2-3	TGTGCCATCAGTGACGGTCTGCGGGGGGAATATGATACGCAGTATTTT	CAISDGLRGEYDTQYF
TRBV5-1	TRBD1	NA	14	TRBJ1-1	TGCGCCAGCAGCAGAAACAGGGGAGACACTGAAGCTTTCTTT	CASSRNRGDTEAFF
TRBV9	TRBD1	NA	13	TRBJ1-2	TGTGCCAGCAGCGCCGGGACAGGGTATGGCTACACCTTC	CASSAGTGYGYTF
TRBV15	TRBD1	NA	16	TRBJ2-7	TGTGCCACCAGCAGAGATCCGGGACAGGGGGCCTACGAGCAGTACTTC	CATSRDPGQGAYEQYF
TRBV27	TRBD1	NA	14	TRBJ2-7	TGTGCCAGCACCCTGGGACAGTTGCCCTACGAGCAGTACTTC	CASTLGQLPYEQYF
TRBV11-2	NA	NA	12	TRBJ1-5	TGTGCCAGCAGCTTATTATATCAGCCCCAGCATTTT	CASSLLYQPQHF
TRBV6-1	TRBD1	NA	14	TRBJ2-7	TGTGCCAGCAGGACAGGGGGCGGTATCTACGAGCAGTACTTC	CASRTGGGIYEQYF
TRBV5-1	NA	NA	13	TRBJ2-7	TGCGCCAGTGCCGGGAGTTCCTCCTACGAGCAGTACTTC	CASAGSSSYEQYF
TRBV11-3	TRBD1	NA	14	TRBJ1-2	TGTGCCAGCAGCTTTGACAGGGGGCTATATGGCTACACCTTC	CASSFDRGLYGYTF
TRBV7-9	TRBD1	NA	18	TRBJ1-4	TGTGCCAGCAGGCGAACGGGACAGGGCCGAGCAACTAATGAAAAACTGTTTTTT	CASRRTGQGRATNEKLFF
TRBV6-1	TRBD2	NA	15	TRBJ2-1	TGTGCCAGCAGTAGGACTAGCGGGGGGAGCGGTGAGCAGTTCTTC	CASSRTSGGSGEQFF
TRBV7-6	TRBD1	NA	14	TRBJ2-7	TGTGCCAGCAGCTTTGGCAGGGGGCTGTCCGAGCAGTACTTC	CASSFGRGLSEQYF
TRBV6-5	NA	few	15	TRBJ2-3	TGTGCCAGCAGTTACTACGGGACTAGCACAGATACGCAGTATTTT	CASSYYGTSTDTQYF
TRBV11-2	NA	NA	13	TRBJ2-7	TGTGCCAGCAGCTTATACGGAGCCTACGAGCAGTACTTC	CASSLYGAYEQYF
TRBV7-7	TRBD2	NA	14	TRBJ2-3	TGTGCTAGCAGCCCCGGGACTATCGCAGATACGCAGTATTTT	CASSPGTIADTQYF
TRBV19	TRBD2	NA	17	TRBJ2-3	TGTGCCAGTAGTGCCACGAGCGGGGGCTCTTACACAGATACGCAGTATTTT	CASSATSGGSYTDTQYF
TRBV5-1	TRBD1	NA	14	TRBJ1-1	TGCGCCAGCAGCAGACGGGGACAGGCGAATGAAGCTTTCTTT	CASSRRGQANEAFF
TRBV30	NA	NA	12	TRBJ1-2	TGTGCCTGGAGCGCAGGGAACTATGGCTACACCTTC	CAWSAGNYGYTF
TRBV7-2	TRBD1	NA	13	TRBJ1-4	TGTGCCAGCGAGAAAGGGACAGAAGAAAAACTGTTTTTT	CASEKGTEEKLFF
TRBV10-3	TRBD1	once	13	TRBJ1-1	TGTGCCATCAGTCAGGGGGGAAAAACTGAAGCTTTCTTT	CAISQGGKTEAFF
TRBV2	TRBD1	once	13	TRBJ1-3	TGTGCCAGCCTAAGACAGGGTACAAACACCATATATTTT	CASLRQGTNTIYF
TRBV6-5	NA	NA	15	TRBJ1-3	TGTGCCAGCAGTTACTCGCGGGGTTCCGGGGACACCATATATTTT	CASSYSRGSGDTIYF
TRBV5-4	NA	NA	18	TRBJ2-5	TGTGCCAGCAGCCGGGGGGAGCGAACTGGGGGCTTGGGGGAGACCCAGTACTTC	CASSRGERTGGLGETQYF
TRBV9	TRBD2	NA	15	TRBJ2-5	TGTGCCAGCAGCGTTAGCGGGGCAGTCCAAGAGACCCAGTACTTC	CASSVSGAVQETQYF
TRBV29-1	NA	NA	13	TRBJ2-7	TGCAGCGCCCGGACTCGTTACTCCTACGAGCAGTACTTC	CSARTRYSYEQYF
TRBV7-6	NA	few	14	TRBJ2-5	TGTGCCAGCAGCTTAGTTAGCGGAAAAGAGACCCAGTACTTC	CASSLVSGKETQYF
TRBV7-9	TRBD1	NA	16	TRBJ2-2	TGTGCCAGCAGCTCCTTGACAGGGGGGAACACCGGGGAGCTGTTTTTT	CASSSLTGGNTGELFF
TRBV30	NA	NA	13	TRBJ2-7	TGTGCCTGGAGTCAGAGGAACTTCTACGAGCAGTACTTC	CAWSQRNFYEQYF
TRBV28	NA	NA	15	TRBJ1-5	TGTGCCAGCAGTTTGAGGGGGTTCGACAATCAGCCCCAGCATTTT	CASSLRGFDNQPQHF
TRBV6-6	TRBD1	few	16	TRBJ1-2	TGTGCCAGCAGTAATAGGACAGGGGGCGGAGACTATGGCTACACCTTC	CASSNRTGGGDYGYTF
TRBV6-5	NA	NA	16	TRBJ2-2	TGTGCCAGCAGTTCGCGGGCCCTGGTAAAGACCGGGGAGCTGTTTTTT	CASSSRALVKTGELFF
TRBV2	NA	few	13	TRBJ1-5	TGTGCCAGCAGTCCCGGGAACAATCAGCCCCAGCATTTT	CASSPGNNQPQHF
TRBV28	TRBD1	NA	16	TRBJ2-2	TGTGCCAGCAGTGGGCACCGGGACAGGGTGATCGGGGAGCTGTTTTTT	CASSGHRDRVIGELFF
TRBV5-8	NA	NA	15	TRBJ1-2	TGTGCCAGCAGCGTCCCAGGGGCTCGGGTCTATGGCTACACCTTC	CASSVPGARVYGYTF
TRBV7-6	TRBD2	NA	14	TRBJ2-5	TGTGCCAGCAGCTTCCTAGCGGGGGAAGAGACCCAGTACTTC	CASSFLAGEETQYF